The present TCR beta chain was sequenced within a study of blood T cell repertoires in COVID-19. Study summary: From the United States, Italy and Spain came samples of acute and convalescent COVID-19. Sources were T cells, B-cell-depleted T cells, or PBMCs; the material itself was cDNA or gDNA.

In the original processing: By means of reference gene primer amplification, nucleated cell counts were estimated. The method was immunoSEQ multiplex PCR; TCRdb's version includes in-frame clones alone and lacks a portion of them. The V and J calls and the clone size are those of that table, but D and trimming were determined from the DNA. The sample consists of some 90,000 clones, 89% of them appearing once. CDR1 and CDR2 from the germline V gene are ENHRY and SYGVKD. The length of the CDR3 is 14 residues. Germline trimming cut 6 bases from V and 4 bases from J; bases unmatched to any gene: 4. Sequenced: peripheral blood. The sequence came from a man aged 50 to 59 with acute or convalescent COVID-19. The rearrangement uses TRBV10-3 and TRBJ1-3, with TRBD1 identical over 9 bases. The CDR3 nucleotides are TGTGCCATCAGGGGGACAGGGATAGGAAACACCATATATTTT. Its translation: CAIRGTGIGNTIYF.